What follows is one T cell receptor beta chain and its context. This clonotype came up many times. The antigen this receptor binds is unknown. No base quality information exists; no much larger clone differs at one position. These data are taken from a study of molecular identifiers for immune sequencing clone quantification (dated by TCRdb to 2016 to 2019). In terms of the full investigation: In a replicate experiment, RNA from roughly 20,000 or 100,000 naive CD8 T cells was split into five aliquots, four of which were sequenced. This methods study used CD8 T cells to benchmark TCR RNA copy counting and molecular-identifier clustering-based TCR repertoire sequencing (MIDCIRS). Overall study results and their limits: In CMV-specific effector cells, clones with more than 20 RNA copies contained over 98% of molecules, whereas in naive cells such clones contained under 1% of molecules. The naive libraries included spiked-in Jurkat TCR RNA (10 copies' worth), and this RNA is not part of the donor repertoire. When barcode sub-clustering was omitted, TCR diversity was inflated by chimeric consensus sequences, with chimeras reaching as high as 47%. Highly expanded clone sizes could be underestimated if identical TCR molecules share a barcode. Modeling estimated 2.5 to 3.5 recovered TCR RNA copies per cell, compared with 9.5 to 10 by digital PCR, which implies about 32% capture efficiency. A single cell's worth of spiked-in Jurkat TCR RNA was reported detectable even among about 1.1 million naive CD8 T cells.

Libraries of naive CD8 T cells were generated from roughly 21,000 to 960,000 sorted cells, with 10%, 30% or 50% of the purified RNA used. On a BD FACSAria II, naive CD8 T cells were FACS-sorted as CD8+CD4-CCR7+CD45RA+ and collected into RLT Plus buffer. Around 10 TCR copies' worth of Jurkat RNA were spiked into about 20,000-1,000,000 naive CD8 T cell samples to test detection sensitivity. CD8 T cells were enriched using RosetteSep CD8+ T Cell Enrichment Cocktail and Ficoll-Paque, and the enriched cells then underwent ACK red cell lysis. From V the trimming removes 6 bases and from J it removes 6 bases, while the gene matches leave 5 bases of the junction unaccounted for. Taken from the germline V gene, the CDR1 and CDR2 loops are MNHEY and SVGAGI. The cysteine opens and the phenylalanine closes a CDR3 of 13 amino acids. Only the CDR3 portion is preserved as DNA: 39 bases, with reading frame beginning at the first base.

Preparation of the library involved PCR. Sequencing was performed on a NextSeq 500. Bulk TCR libraries were generated as previously described, with the TCR primers listed in Table S5 used. Purification of total RNA was performed with the Qiagen AllPrep DNA/RNA kit. Before analysis, reads from multiple sequencing runs of the same library were pooled. Regarding the original processing steps: Only reads with exact TCR constant sequence were kept, trimmed to 150 nt, and grouped by their 12-nt molecular barcodes. Reads inside each barcode group were sub-clustered using a 15% Levenshtein threshold, and a quality-weighted consensus sequence was constructed for each RNA molecule. Non-functional sequences were removed, as were lower-count sequences one edit away from another. Based on fitting two negative binomial distributions, any barcode sub-cluster with under 20% of the maximum read count was discarded. In-frame beta chains were kept once TCRdb had trimmed the public reads at Q25 with fastp and called clones with MiXCR. Records with the same CDR3 protein are collapsed into one entry carrying the most frequent genes and DNA. Here the V and J calls rest on TCRdb's processing, not on the authors' analysis. The table for this sample lists about 330,000 distinct CDR3 sequences; about a quarter of them were counted only once. Around 0.76% of the sample is held by the ten biggest clonotypes.

Specimen: naive CD8+ T cells from blood, with Jurkat cell RNA spiked in. According to the study, the label for this sample's cell subset or site signals: FACS-sorted CD8+CD4-CCR7+CD45RA+ naive T cells. The rearrangement combines TRBV6-5 with TRBJ2-7; the central 10 bases match TRBD1. The TCR sequence derives from a human donor in good health. Some libraries in this study had Jurkat cell RNA spiked in. The DNA is TGTGCCAGCAGCCTGACAGGGGGCAGCGAGCAGTACTTC. Translated, this is CASSLTGGSEQYF.